Listed below are T cell receptor beta chains from one sample, sequenced in a study of CD8+CD57+ T cells in acquired aplastic anemia. TCRdb independently ran MiXCR on the reads; one entry per CDR3 protein. Here the sample spans about 120,000 distinct CDR3 sequences, about 50% being singletons. Sequencing was carried out using sorted CD4+, CD8+, or CD8+CD57+ T cells (not recorded which) from PBMCs. The receptors come from a human donor with aplastic anemia. The CDR3 runs from the conserved cysteine through the conserved F or W. A D gene is named only where the DNA matches it firmly. Expanded clones get a size class; other rows say once, few or many, or leave the size out.

TRBV5-1	TRBJ1-2	-	-	CASSPRTGGNYGYTF	TGCGCCAGCAGCCCAAGGACGGGGGGGAACTATGGCTACACCTTC
TRBV14	TRBJ2-5	-	-	CASSQVDSQRETQYF	TGTGCCAGCAGCCAAGTCGACTCGCAACGGGAGACCCAGTACTTC
TRBV7-9	TRBJ1-3	-	-	CASRSGATSGNTIYF	TGTGCCAGCAGGTCAGGCGCCACGTCTGGAAACACCATATATTTT
TRBV7-7	TRBJ2-5	-	few	CASSLLGETQYF	TGTGCTAGCAGCTTATTGGGAGAGACCCAGTACTTC
TRBV2	TRBJ2-1	TRBD2	-	CASTRLAGDNSYNEQFF	TGTGCCAGCACGAGACTAGCGGGAGACAACTCCTACAATGAGCAGTTCTTC
TRBV20-1	TRBJ1-2	-	-	CSGLQGQSGYTF	TGCAGTGGCCTTCAAGGGCAAAGTGGCTACACCTTC
TRBV24-1	TRBJ2-7	-	-	CASSFRDIPYEQYF	TGTGCCAGCAGTTTCCGAGACATTCCCTACGAGCAGTACTTC
TRBV11-2	TRBJ2-3	-	many	CASSSLGGRAGLSDTQYF	TGTGCCAGCAGCTCCCTAGGAGGGCGCGCAGGGCTTTCAGATACGCAGTATTTT
TRBV9	TRBJ2-3	-	many	CASSPGSDTQYF	TGTGCCAGCAGCCCGGGATCAGATACGCAGTATTTT
TRBV19	TRBJ2-7	-	-	CASTVDFGSFEQYF	TGTGCCAGCACTGTGGACTTTGGGTCTTTCGAGCAGTACTTC
TRBV2	TRBJ2-5	TRBD2	many	CASSAGLAGGETQYF	TGTGCCAGCAGTGCGGGACTAGCGGGGGGAGAGACCCAGTACTTC
TRBV24-1	TRBJ2-1	-	few	CATSETGSLREQFF	TGTGCCACCAGTGAAACGGGTTCCCTAAGGGAGCAGTTCTTC
TRBV10-3	TRBJ2-7	-	-	CASSESIFGTRGSEQYF	TGTGCCAGCAGTGAGTCGATCTTCGGGACAAGGGGCTCCGAGCAGTACTTC
TRBV15	TRBJ2-3	TRBD2	-	CATSRQLAGGTDTQYF	TGTGCCACCAGCAGACAACTAGCGGGAGGCACAGATACGCAGTATTTT
TRBV10-3	TRBJ2-5	-	-	CAISDFTQETQYF	TGTGCCATCAGTGACTTTACTCAAGAGACCCAGTACTTC
TRBV7-3	TRBJ2-2	-	-	CASSPTGSAGELFF	TGTGCCAGCAGTCCTACAGGTTCGGCCGGGGAGCTGTTTTTT